This T cell receptor beta chain was found in a study of blood T cell repertoires in COVID-19. Looking at the study overall: Acute and convalescent COVID-19 specimens originated in the United States, Italy and Spain.

Trimming removed 5 bases from V and 2 bases from J; junction bases left unmatched: 6. Germline V gene data show CDR1 as LGHDT and CDR2 as YNNKEL (reference sequence). The CDR3 runs to 15 residues. TCRdb's copy holds only in-frame clones and misses some; the assay was immunoSEQ multiplex PCR. This table holds some 53,000 clones, 90% found once. The chain employs TRBV3-1 (or the pseudogene TRBV3-2) and TRBJ1-3, with TRBD1 matching 7 bases. The TCR comes from a human donor in a cohort sampled during active COVID-19. Sequenced material: peripheral blood. CDR3 region: CASSSQGVAGNTIYF. The CDR3 DNA is TGTGCCAGCAGCTCCCAGGGGGTGGCTGGAAACACCATATATTTT.